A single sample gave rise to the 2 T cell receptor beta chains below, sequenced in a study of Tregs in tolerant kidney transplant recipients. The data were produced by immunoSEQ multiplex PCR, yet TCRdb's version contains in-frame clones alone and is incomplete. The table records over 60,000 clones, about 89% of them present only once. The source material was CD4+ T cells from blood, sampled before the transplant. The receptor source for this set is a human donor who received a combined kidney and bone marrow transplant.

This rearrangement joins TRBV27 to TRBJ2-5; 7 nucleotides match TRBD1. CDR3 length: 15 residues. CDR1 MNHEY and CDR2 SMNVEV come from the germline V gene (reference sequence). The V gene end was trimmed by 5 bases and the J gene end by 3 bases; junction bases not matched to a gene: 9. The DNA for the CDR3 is TGTGCCAGCAGTCCAACCGACAGGGTTGAAGAGACCCAGTACTTC. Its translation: CASSPTDRVEETQYF.

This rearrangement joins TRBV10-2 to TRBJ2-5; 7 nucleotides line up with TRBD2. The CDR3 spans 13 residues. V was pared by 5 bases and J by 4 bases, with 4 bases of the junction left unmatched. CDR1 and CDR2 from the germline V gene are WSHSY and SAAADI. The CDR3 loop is CASSRLAGETQYF. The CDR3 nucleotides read TGCGCCAGCAGTCGACTAGCTGGAGAGACCCAGTACTTC.